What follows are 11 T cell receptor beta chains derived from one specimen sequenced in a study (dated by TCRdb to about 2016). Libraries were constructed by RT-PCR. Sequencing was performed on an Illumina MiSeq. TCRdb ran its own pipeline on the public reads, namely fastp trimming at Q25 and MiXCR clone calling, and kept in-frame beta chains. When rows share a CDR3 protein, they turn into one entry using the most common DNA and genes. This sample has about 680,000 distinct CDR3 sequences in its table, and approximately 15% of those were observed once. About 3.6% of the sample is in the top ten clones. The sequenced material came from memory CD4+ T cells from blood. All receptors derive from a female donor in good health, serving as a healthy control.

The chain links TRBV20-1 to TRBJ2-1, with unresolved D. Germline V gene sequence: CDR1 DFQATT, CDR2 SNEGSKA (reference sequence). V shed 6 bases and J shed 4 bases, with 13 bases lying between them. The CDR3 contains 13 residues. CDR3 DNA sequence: TGCAGTGCCCTTATTACACCATACAATGAGCAGTTCTTC. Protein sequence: CSALITPYNEQFF.

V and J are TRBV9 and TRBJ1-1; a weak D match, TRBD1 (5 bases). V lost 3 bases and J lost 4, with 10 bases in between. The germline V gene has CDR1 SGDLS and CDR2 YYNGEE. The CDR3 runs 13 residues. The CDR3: CASSAWGVTEAFF. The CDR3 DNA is TGTGCCAGCAGCGCTTGGGGGGTCACTGAAGCTTTCTTT.

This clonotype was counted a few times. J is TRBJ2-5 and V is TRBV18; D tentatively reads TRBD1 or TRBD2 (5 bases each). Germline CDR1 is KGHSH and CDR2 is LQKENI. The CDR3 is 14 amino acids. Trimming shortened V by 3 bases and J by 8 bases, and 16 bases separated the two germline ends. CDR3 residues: CASSPGEQESTQYF. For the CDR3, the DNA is TGTGCCAGCTCACCGGGAGAACAGGAAAGTACCCAGTACTTC.

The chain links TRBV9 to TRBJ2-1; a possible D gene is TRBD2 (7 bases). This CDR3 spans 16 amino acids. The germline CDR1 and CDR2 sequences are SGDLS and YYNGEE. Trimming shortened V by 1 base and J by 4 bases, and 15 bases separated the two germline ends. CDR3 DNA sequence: TGTGCCAGCAGCGTAAGGGGGGGCGATTCATACAATGAGCAGTTCTTC. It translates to CASSVRGGDSYNEQFF.

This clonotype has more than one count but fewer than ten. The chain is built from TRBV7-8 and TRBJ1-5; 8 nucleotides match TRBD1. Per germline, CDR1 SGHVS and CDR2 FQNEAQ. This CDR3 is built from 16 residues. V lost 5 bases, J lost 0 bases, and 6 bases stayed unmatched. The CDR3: CASSEQGGASNQPQHF. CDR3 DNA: TGTGCCAGCAGCGAACAGGGGGGCGCTAGCAATCAGCCCCAGCATTTT.

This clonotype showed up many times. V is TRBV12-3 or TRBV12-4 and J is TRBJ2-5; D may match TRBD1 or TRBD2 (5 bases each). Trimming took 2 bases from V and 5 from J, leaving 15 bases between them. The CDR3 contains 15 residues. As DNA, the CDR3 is TGTGCCAGCAGTTTAATGGGGCACTGGGAGGAGACCCAGTACTTC. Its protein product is CASSLMGHWEETQYF.

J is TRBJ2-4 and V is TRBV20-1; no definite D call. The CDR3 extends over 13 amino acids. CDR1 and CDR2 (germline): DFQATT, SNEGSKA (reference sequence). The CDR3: CVGVAQAKNIQYF. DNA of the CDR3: TGCGTTGGGGTCGCCCAAGCCAAAAACATTCAGTACTTC.

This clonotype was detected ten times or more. As DNA, the CDR3 is TGTGCCAGCGCCCGGACCCTCACTAACTATGGCTACACCTTC. The encoded protein is CASARTLTNYGYTF. This chain uses TRBV27 with TRBJ1-2; D is undetermined. Germline-derived CDR1 and CDR2 are MNHEY and SMNVEV (reference sequence). The CDR3 has 14 amino acids. V lost 8 bases and J lost 0, with 13 bases in between.

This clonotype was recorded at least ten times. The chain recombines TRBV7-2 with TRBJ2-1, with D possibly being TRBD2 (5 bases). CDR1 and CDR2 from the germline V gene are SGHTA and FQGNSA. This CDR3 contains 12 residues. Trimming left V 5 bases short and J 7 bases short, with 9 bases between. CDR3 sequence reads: CASSTLGNEQFF. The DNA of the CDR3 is TGTGCCAGCAGCACACTAGGGAATGAGCAGTTCTTC. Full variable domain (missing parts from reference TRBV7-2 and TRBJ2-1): GAGVSQSPSNKVTEKGKDVELRCDPISGHTALYWYRQSLGQGLEFLIYFQGNSAPDKSGLPSDRFSAERTGGSVSTLTIQRTQQEDSAVYLCASSTLGNEQFFGPGTRLTVL.

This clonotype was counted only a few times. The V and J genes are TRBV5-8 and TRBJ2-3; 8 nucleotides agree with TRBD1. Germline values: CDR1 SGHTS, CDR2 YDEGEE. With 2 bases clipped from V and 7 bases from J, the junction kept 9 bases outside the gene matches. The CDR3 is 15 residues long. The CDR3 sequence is CASSFTGQGDHTQYF. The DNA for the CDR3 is TGTGCCAGCAGCTTTACTGGACAGGGCGACCATACGCAGTATTTT.

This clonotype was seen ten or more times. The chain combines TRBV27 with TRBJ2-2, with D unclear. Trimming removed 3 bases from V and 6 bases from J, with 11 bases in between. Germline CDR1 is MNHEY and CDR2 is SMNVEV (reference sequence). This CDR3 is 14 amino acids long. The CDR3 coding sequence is TGTGCCAGCAGTTTCCAGTCTATGGCCGGGGAGCTGTTTTTT. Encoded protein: CASSFQSMAGELFF.